These 5 T cell receptor beta chains were sequenced from one sample in a study of blood T cell repertoires in COVID-19. This table comes from immunoSEQ multiplex PCR, and its TCRdb copy is limited to in-frame clones, with some not included. In the table there are hundreds of thousands of clones, 87% of which are singletons. The sequenced sample consisted of PBMCs or T cells enriched from blood (not recorded which). These receptors were obtained from a man in his forties in a cohort exposed to, infected with or recovered from COVID-19 (not recorded which).

The chain uses TRBV7-2 and TRBJ1-5; 7 bases align to TRBD1. This CDR3 contains 13 residues. In germline, CDR1 is SGHTA, CDR2 FQGNSA. J gave up 7 bases and V 5 bases, and 5 bases lay outside the gene matches. The DNA for the CDR3 is TGTGCCAGCAGCCCCGACAGGGCCCAGCCCCAGCATTTT. Translating gives CASSPDRAQPQHF. Complete variable domain (other parts from reference TRBV7-2 and TRBJ1-5): GAGVSQSPSNKVTEKGKDVELRCDPISGHTALYWYRQSLGQGLEFLIYFQGNSAPDKSGLPSDRFSAERTGGSVSTLTIQRTQQEDSAVYLCASSPDRAQPQHFGDGTRLSIL.

This clone was counted once. This chain links TRBV28 with TRBJ1-5; TRBD1 aligns across 8 bases. Germline V gene lookup returns CDR1 MDHEN and CDR2 SYDVKM. The CDR3 is made up of 14 amino acids. Losses at the gene ends were 5 bases for V and 5 bases for J; bases not matched to a gene: 5. The CDR3 protein is CASSRTGNDQPQHF. DNA of the CDR3: TGTGCCAGCAGTCGGACAGGGAACGATCAGCCCCAGCATTTT. The whole variable domain, filled in from reference TRBV28 and TRBJ1-5, reads DVKVTQSSRYLVKRTGEKVFLECVQDMDHENMFWYRQDPGLGLRLIYFSYDVKMKEKGDIPEGYSVSREKKERFSLILESASTNQTSMYLCASSRTGNDQPQHFGDGTRLSIL.

The rearrangement uses TRBV5-4 and TRBJ2-7, with 12 bases lining up with TRBD2. Germline V lookup: CDR1 SGHNT, CDR2 YYREEE (reference sequence). Unmatched junction bases numbered 4, after V lost 1 base and J lost 2 bases. The CDR3 has 16 residues. The CDR3 DNA is TGTGCCAGCAGCTTGTCTAGCGGGGGGGTAGCCTACGAGCAGTACTTC. It specifies CASSLSSGGVAYEQYF. Filled out from reference TRBV5-4 and TRBJ2-7, the complete variable domain reads ETGVTQSPTHLIKTRGQQVTLRCSSQSGHNTVSWYQQALGQGPQFIFQYYREEENGRGNFPPRFSGLQFPNYSSELNVNALELDDSALYLCASSLSSGGVAYEQYFGPGTRLTVT.

The chain links TRBV15 to TRBJ1-5; 9 nucleotides align to TRBD1. The CDR3 runs 16 residues. From germline, CDR1 is LNHNV and CDR2 YYDKDF (reference sequence). J lost 6 bases, V lost 0 bases, and 6 bases had no gene match. CDR3: CATSRDGGTGPQPQHF. For the CDR3, the DNA is TGTGCCACCAGCAGAGATGGAGGGACAGGGCCTCAGCCCCAGCATTTT.

The chain joins TRBV5-4 to TRBJ2-2; TRBD2 agrees at 14 bases. The CDR3 covers 17 residues. Germline V lookup: CDR1 SGHNT, CDR2 YYREEE (reference sequence). After removal of 5 bases from V and 6 bases from J, the junction contained 9 bases not matched to a gene. The chain's CDR3 is CASSHAGTSGSPGELFF. The CDR3, as DNA: TGTGCCAGCAGTCATGCCGGGACTAGCGGGAGTCCCGGGGAGCTGTTTTTT. The variable domain in full, completed from reference TRBV5-4 and TRBJ2-2, reads ETGVTQSPTHLIKTRGQQVTLRCSSQSGHNTVSWYQQALGQGPQFIFQYYREEENGRGNFPPRFSGLQFPNYSSELNVNALELDDSALYLCASSHAGTSGSPGELFFGEGSRLTVL.